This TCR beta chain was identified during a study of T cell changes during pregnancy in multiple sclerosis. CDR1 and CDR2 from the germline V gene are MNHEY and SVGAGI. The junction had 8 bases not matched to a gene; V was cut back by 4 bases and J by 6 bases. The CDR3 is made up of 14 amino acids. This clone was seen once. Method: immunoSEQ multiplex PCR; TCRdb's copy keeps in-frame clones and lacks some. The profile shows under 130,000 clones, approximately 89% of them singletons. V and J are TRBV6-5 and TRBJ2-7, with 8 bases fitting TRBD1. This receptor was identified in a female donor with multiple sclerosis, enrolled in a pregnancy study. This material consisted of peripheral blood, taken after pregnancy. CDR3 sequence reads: CASSSRTGSPEQYF. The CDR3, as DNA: TGTGCCAGCAGTTCCAGGACAGGGTCTCCCGAGCAGTACTTC.